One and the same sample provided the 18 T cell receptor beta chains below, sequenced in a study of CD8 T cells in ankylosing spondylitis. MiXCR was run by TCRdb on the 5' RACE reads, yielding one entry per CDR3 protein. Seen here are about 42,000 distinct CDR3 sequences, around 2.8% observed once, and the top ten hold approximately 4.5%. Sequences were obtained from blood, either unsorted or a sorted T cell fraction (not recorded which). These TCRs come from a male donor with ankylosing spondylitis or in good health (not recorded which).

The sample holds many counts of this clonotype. The CDR3 DNA reads TGTGCCAGCAGACCGGGACCTACCGCCGGGGAGCTGTTTTTT. The encoded protein is CASRPGPTAGELFF. The chain links TRBV9 to TRBJ2-2, with D perhaps matching TRBD1 or TRBD2 (5 bases each). Trimming removed 5 bases at V and 6 bases at J, with 14 bases between. Germline V gives CDR1 SGDLS, CDR2 YYNGEE. This CDR3 spans 14 amino acids.

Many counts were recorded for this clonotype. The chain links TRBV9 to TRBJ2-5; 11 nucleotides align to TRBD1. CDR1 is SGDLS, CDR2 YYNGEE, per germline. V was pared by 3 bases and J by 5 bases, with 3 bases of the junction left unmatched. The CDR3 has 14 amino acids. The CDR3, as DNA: TGTGCCAGCAGCGAAGGGACAGGGGGGGAGACCCAGTACTTC. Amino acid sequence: CASSEGTGGETQYF.

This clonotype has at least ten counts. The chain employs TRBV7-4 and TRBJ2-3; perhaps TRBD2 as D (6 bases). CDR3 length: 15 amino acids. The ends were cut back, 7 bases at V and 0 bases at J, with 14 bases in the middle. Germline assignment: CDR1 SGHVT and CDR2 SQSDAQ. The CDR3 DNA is TGTGCCAGCAACCCGGGACTTCCTAGCACAGATACGCAGTATTTT. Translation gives CASNPGLPSTDTQYF.

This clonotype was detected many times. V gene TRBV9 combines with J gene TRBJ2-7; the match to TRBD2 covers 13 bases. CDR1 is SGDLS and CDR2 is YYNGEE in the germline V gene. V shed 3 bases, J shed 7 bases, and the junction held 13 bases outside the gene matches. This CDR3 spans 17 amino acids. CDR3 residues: CASSEGLAGTGFQEQYF. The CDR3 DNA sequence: TGTGCCAGCAGCGAGGGACTAGCGGGAACAGGATTCCAGGAGCAGTACTTC.

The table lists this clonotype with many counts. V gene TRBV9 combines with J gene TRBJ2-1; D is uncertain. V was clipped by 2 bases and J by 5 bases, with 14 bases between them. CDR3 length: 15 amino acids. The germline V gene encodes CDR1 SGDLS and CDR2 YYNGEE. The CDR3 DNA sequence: TGTGCCAGCAGCGTGGGGTCGAGTCAGAACAATGAGCAGTTCTTC. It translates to CASSVGSSQNNEQFF.

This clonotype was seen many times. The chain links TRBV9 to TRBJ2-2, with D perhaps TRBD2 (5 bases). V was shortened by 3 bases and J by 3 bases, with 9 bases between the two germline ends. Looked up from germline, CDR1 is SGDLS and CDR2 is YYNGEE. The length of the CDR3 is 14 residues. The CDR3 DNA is TGTGCCAGCAGCGATACGGGATACACCGGGGAGCTGTTTTTT. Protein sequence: CASSDTGYTGELFF.

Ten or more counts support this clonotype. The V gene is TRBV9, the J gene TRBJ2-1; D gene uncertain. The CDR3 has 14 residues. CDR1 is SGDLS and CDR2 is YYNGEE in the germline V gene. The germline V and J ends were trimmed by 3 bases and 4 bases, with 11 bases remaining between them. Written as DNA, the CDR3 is TGTGCCAGCAGCGAACGACTGGGTTACAATGAGCAGTTCTTC. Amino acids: CASSERLGYNEQFF.

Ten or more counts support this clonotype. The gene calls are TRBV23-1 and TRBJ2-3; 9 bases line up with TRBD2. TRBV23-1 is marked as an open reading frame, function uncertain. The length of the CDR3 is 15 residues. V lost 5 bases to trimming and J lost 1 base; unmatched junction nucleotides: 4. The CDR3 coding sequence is TGCGCCAGCAGTAGTAGCGGGAGTCGCACAGATACGCAGTATTTT. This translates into CASSSSGSRTDTQYF.

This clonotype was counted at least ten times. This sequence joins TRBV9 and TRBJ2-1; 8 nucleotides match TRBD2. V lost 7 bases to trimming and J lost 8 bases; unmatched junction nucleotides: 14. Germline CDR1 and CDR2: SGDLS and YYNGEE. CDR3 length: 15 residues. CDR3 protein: CASGSDDSGIDEQFF. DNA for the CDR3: TGTGCCAGCGGCTCAGACGATAGCGGGATCGATGAGCAGTTCTTC. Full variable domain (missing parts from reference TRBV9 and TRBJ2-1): DSGVTQTPKHLITATGQRVTLRCSPRSGDLSVYWYQQSLDQGLQFLIQYYNGEERAKGNILERFSAQQFPDLHSELNLSSLELGDSALYFCASGSDDSGIDEQFFGPGTRLTVL.

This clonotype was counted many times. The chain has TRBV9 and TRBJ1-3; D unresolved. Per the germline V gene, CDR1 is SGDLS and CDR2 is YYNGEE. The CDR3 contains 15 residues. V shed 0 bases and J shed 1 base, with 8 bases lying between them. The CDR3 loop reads CASSVEPGSGNTIYF. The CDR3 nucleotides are TGTGCCAGCAGCGTAGAGCCCGGGTCTGGAAACACCATATATTTT.

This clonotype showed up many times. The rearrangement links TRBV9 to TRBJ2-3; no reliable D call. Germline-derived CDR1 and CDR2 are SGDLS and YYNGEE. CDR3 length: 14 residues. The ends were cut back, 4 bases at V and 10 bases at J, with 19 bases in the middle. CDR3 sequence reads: CASSLVNTDNAQYF. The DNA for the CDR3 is TGTGCCAGCAGCCTGGTAAACACAGATAATGCGCAGTATTTT.

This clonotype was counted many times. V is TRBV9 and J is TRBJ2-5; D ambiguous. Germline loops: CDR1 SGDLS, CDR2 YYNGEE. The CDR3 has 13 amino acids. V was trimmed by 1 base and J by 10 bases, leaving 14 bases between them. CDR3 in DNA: TGTGCCAGCAGCGTACAGGTGGAGATGGACCAGTACTTC. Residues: CASSVQVEMDQYF.

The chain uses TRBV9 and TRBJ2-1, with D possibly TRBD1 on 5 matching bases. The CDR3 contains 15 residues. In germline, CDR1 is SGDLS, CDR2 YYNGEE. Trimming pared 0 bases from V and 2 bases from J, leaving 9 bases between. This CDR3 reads CASSVAGPPYNEQFF. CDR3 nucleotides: TGTGCCAGCAGCGTAGCAGGGCCTCCCTACAATGAGCAGTTCTTC.

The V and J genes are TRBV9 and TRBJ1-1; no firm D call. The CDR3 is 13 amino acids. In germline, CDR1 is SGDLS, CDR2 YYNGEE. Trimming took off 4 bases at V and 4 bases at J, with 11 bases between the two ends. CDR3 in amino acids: CASSPLYGTEAFF. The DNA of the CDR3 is TGTGCCAGCAGCCCCCTTTATGGCACTGAAGCTTTCTTT. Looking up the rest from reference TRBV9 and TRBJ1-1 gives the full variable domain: DSGVTQTPKHLITATGQRVTLRCSPRSGDLSVYWYQQSLDQGLQFLIQYYNGEERAKGNILERFSAQQFPDLHSELNLSSLELGDSALYFCASSPLYGTEAFFGQGTRLTVV.

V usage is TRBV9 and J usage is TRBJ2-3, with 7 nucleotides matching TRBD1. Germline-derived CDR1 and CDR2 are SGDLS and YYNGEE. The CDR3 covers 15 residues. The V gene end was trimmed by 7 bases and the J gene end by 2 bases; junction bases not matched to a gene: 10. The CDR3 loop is CASGPGTVHTDTQYF. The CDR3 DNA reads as TGTGCCAGCGGCCCCGGGACAGTCCACACAGATACGCAGTATTTT.

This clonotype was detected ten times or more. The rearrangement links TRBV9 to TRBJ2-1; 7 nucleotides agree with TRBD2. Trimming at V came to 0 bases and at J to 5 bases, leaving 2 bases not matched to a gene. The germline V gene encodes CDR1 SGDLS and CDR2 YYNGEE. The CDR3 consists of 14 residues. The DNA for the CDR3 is TGTGCCAGCAGCGTAGTGGGACTAAACAATGAGCAGTTCTTC. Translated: CASSVVGLNNEQFF.

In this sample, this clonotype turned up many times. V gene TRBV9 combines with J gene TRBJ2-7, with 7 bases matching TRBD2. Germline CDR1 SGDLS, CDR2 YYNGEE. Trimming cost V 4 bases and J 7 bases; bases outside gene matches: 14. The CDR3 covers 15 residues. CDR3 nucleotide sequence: TGTGCCAGCAGCCCAACTAGCGCCCCTTGGATAGAGCAGTACTTC. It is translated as CASSPTSAPWIEQYF.

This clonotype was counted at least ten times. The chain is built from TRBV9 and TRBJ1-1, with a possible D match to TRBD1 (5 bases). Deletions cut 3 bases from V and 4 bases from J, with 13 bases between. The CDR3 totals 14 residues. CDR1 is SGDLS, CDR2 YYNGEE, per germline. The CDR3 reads CASSGSGRSTEAFF. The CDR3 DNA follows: TGTGCCAGCAGCGGATCAGGGAGATCCACTGAAGCTTTCTTT.